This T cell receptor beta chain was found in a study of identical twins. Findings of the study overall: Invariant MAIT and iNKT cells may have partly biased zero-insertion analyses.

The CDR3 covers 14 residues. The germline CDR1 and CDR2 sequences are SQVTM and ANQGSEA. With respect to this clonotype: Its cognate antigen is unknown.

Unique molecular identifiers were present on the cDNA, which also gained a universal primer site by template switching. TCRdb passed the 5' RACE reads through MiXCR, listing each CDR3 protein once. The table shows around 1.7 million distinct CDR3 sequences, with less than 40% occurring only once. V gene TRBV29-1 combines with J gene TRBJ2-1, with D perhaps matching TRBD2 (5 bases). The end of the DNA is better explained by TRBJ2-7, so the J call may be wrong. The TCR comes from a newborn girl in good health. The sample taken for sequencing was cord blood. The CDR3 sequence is CSGVRTSSYNEQYF. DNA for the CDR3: TGCAGCGGCGTACGGACTTCATCCTACAATGAGCAGTACTTC.